This TCR beta chain came from a study of T cell changes during pregnancy in multiple sclerosis. Only in-frame clones appear in the TCRdb table, and some are missing; sequencing was by immunoSEQ multiplex PCR. The sample yields roughly 75,000 clones, 85% to 95% seen once. V trimming: 10 bases; J trimming: 7 bases; junction bases outside the gene matches: 6. Looked up from germline, CDR1 is MDHEN and CDR2 is SYDVKM. This CDR3 is built from 12 residues. The chain joins TRBV28 to TRBJ1-4; 7 nucleotides align to TRBD1. The TCR originated in a female donor in good health, enrolled as a control in a pregnancy study. The material was peripheral blood, obtained in the third trimester of pregnancy. CDR3 region: CATRDRFEKLFF. CDR3 DNA: TGTGCCACACGGGACAGATTTGAAAAACTGTTTTTT.